This passage covers 10 T cell receptor beta chains from one sample sequenced in a study of blood T cells in healthy people across ages. Using a J-beta primer mix together with a sample-barcoded 5' primer, a second PCR was run for roughly 7 to 12 cycles. TCRdb ran MiXCR on the 5' RACE reads and lists one entry per CDR3 protein. The sample lists 750,000 to 1,000,000 distinct CDR3 sequences, just under 30% occurring once. The same data also went into a second study, on T cells of mothers and their children.

Sequencing was performed on blood. Receptors originate from a woman aged 40 to 55 in good health.

This clonotype was seen only a few times. J is TRBJ1-1 and V is TRBV12-3 or TRBV12-4, with D perhaps matching TRBD1 (6 bases). There are 14 residues in the CDR3. The V end was cut by 7 bases, the J end by 3 bases, with 15 bases between. The CDR3 sequence: CASTLRGGDTEAFF. CDR3 DNA sequence: TGTGCCAGCACCCTCAGAGGGGGGGACACTGAAGCTTTCTTT.

This clonotype was picked up many times. The gene calls are TRBV4-1 and TRBJ2-5; D call uncertain. The CDR3 spans 14 residues. The V gene's germline CDR1 is MGHRA and CDR2 YSYEKL. The germline V and J ends were trimmed by 1 base and 4 bases, with 10 bases remaining between them. Written as DNA, the CDR3 is TGCGCCAGCAGCCAAGTCTTTGGTTCAGAGACCCAGTACTTC. Its translation is CASSQVFGSETQYF.

This clonotype was observed a few times. Here the CDR3 DNA reads TGTGCCAGCAGTGAGGTCGGGACAGGCACTAATTCACCCCTCCACTTT. It encodes CASSEVGTGTNSPLHF. The chain has TRBV28 and TRBJ1-6; TRBD1 matches at 8 bases. In germline, CDR1 is MDHEN, CDR2 SYDVKM. V gave up 5 bases and J gave up 6 bases; unmatched junction bases: 9. There are 16 residues in the CDR3.

This clonotype was recorded many times. The rearrangement links TRBV28 to TRBJ2-7; D is perhaps TRBD1 (6 bases). Trimming took 7 bases from V and 2 from J, leaving 9 bases between them. This CDR3 is 12 amino acids long. Germline V gives CDR1 MDHEN, CDR2 SYDVKM. The CDR3 spells CASKDSAYEQYF. DNA for the CDR3: TGTGCCAGCAAGGACAGCGCCTACGAGCAGTACTTC.

The chain combines TRBV28 with TRBJ1-5; 7 positions agree with TRBD1. The CDR3 runs to 15 residues. The germline V gene has CDR1 MDHEN and CDR2 SYDVKM. V lost 2 bases, J lost 5 bases, and 6 bases stayed unmatched. The CDR3 DNA follows: TGTGCCAGCAGTTTAGGCAGGGGGGGATATCAGCCCCAGCATTTT. It translates to CASSLGRGGYQPQHF.

Worth noting for this clonotype: This clone may be a read error of a much larger clone one base away. This sequence joins TRBV7-2 and TRBJ2-1, with 12 nucleotides matching TRBD2. The tail of the sequence fits TRBJ2-7 better, so the J call may be wrong. Germline CDR1 and CDR2: SGHTA and FQGNSA. The CDR3 is made up of 15 amino acids. The CDR3 is CASSASGGAYNEQYF. DNA for the CDR3: TGTGCCAGCAGCGCTAGCGGGGGGGCTTACAATGAGCAGTACTTC.

This clonotype occurred a few times. The chain uses TRBV20-1 and TRBJ1-1, with no clear D. Germline CDR1 is DFQATT and CDR2 is SNEGSKA (reference sequence). Deletions cut 0 bases from V and 1 base from J, with 9 bases between. The CDR3 extends over 14 amino acids. CDR3 sequence (DNA): TGCAGTGCTAGAGATAGTAACAAGAACACTGAAGCTTTCTTT. Its translation: CSARDSNKNTEAFF.

In its sample, this clonotype was seen once. V gene TRBV19 combines with J gene TRBJ1-1; a possible D gene is TRBD1 (5 bases). CDR3 size: 15 residues. Germline CDR1 is LNHDA and CDR2 is SQIVND (reference sequence). Trimming cost V 6 bases and J 4 bases, with 18 bases left between them. CDR3 sequence reads: CASRWGRDPTTEAFF. CDR3 nucleotide sequence: TGTGCCAGTAGGTGGGGCAGGGACCCTACCACTGAAGCTTTCTTT.

This clonotype was counted only a few times. This chain uses TRBV6-1 with TRBJ1-1; D perhaps matches TRBD1 (5 bases). The CDR3 totals 15 residues. The V gene lost 7 bases and the J gene lost 11 bases, with 26 bases spanning the gap. The germline gives CDR1 MNHNS, CDR2 SASEGT. DNA for the CDR3: TGTGCCAGCACATTCTTGGGGACCAGTGACCGGGGGGCTTTCTTT. It translates to CASTFLGTSDRGAFF.

This clonotype has a count of ten or more. The V and J genes are TRBV5-4 and TRBJ2-7; D possibly corresponds to TRBD2 (7 bases). CDR3 length: 15 residues. Germline CDR1 and CDR2: SGHNT and YYREEE (reference sequence). Trimming cost V 0 bases and J 2 bases, with 12 bases left between them. This CDR3 is CASSLVGGGTYEQYF. CDR3 DNA: TGTGCCAGCAGCTTGGTGGGAGGGGGAACCTACGAGCAGTACTTC.